The 28 T cell receptor beta chains presented below share a single source sample, sequenced in a study of PD-L1 blockade in urothelial cancer. Here immunoSEQ multiplex PCR was the method, and the copy in TCRdb shows in-frame clones only, minus some. Of some 97,000 clones listed, about 89% are singletons. The source was PBMCs, collected around atezolizumab (anti-PD-L1) treatment. The receptors originated from an elderly woman with urothelial cancer.

CDR3 sequence: CASLGSYGYTF. DNA of the CDR3: TGTGCCTCCCTCGGGAGCTATGGCTACACCTTC. The V and J genes are TRBV28 and TRBJ1-2; D unresolved. CDR3 length: 11 amino acids. Trimming took off 11 bases at V and 4 bases at J, with 11 bases between the two ends. The germline V gene has CDR1 MDHEN and CDR2 SYDVKM.

The chain links TRBV4-1 to TRBJ2-5; TRBD1 might be the D (5 bases). V was clipped by 1 base and J by 0 bases, with 9 bases between them. The CDR3 is 15 amino acids. The germline V gene encodes CDR1 MGHRA and CDR2 YSYEKL. CDR3 sequence (DNA): TGCGCCAGCAGCCAAGCTCCGGACAACCAAGAGACCCAGTACTTC. This encodes CASSQAPDNQETQYF.

V usage is TRBV11-2 and J usage is TRBJ2-2; tentative D call: TRBD2 (5 bases). The germline gives CDR1 SGHAT, CDR2 FQNNGV. The CDR3 is 15 amino acids. Deletions cut 5 bases from V and 4 bases from J, with 14 bases between. CDR3 amino acids: CASSPPIRGTGELFF. For the CDR3, the DNA is TGTGCCAGCAGCCCCCCCATCCGGGGCACCGGGGAGCTGTTTTTT.

The gene calls are TRBV7-9 and TRBJ2-7, with 9 nucleotides matching TRBD2. V trimming: 5 bases; J trimming: 3 bases; junction bases outside the gene matches: 8. This CDR3 is built from 15 residues. Germline CDR1 is SEHNR and CDR2 is FQNEAQ (reference sequence). DNA of the CDR3: TGTGCCAGCAGCCCCTCGCCTAGCGGGGACTACGAGCAGTACTTC. This encodes CASSPSPSGDYEQYF.

The rearrangement uses TRBV5-8 and TRBJ2-7; D is uncertain. Trimming took off 0 bases at V and 2 bases at J, with 12 bases between the two ends. The CDR3 has 15 residues. Germline CDR1 reads SGHTS; CDR2 reads YDEGEE. The chain's CDR3 is CASSLGSRTTYEQYF. In DNA, the CDR3 is TGTGCCAGCAGCTTGGGTTCCAGAACAACCTACGAGCAGTACTTC.

The CDR3: CASSFGTGLETQYF. The CDR3 DNA reads TGTGCCAGCAGTTTTGGGACAGGGTTAGAGACCCAGTACTTC. This chain connects TRBV28 to TRBJ2-5; TRBD1 matches 9 bases. CDR3 length equals 14 residues. V dropped 3 bases and J dropped 4; count of bases not matched to a gene: 3. Germline V CDR1 and CDR2: MDHEN, SYDVKM.

The V gene is TRBV7-9, the J gene TRBJ2-7; TRBD1 might be the D (6 bases). CDR1 is SEHNR, CDR2 FQNEAQ, per germline (reference sequence). This CDR3 comprises 13 residues. V shed 6 bases and J shed 1 base, with 10 bases lying between them. CDR3 sequence: CASRSDRSYEQYF. CDR3 DNA sequence: TGTGCCAGCAGATCCGACAGGTCCTACGAGCAGTACTTC.

This clone turned up a few times. This CDR3 is also generated by other DNA sequences in the sample. The V call is TRBV30, the J call TRBJ2-7, with D tentatively TRBD2 (5 bases). The germline V gene has CDR1 GTSNPN and CDR2 SVGIG (reference sequence). The CDR3 runs to 15 residues. The V end was cut by 2 bases, the J end by 0 bases, with 14 bases between. The CDR3 coding sequence is TGTGCCTGGAGTCCACCGAGGAGGCGCTCCTACGAGCAGTACTTC. This codes for CAWSPPRRRSYEQYF.

V gene TRBV27 combines with J gene TRBJ1-2, with unresolved D. V lost 8 bases and J 3 bases, leaving 16 bases between the germline ends. CDR3 length: 14 amino acids. Germline V gene sequence: CDR1 MNHEY, CDR2 SMNVEV (reference sequence). CDR3 amino acids: CASSRRTADYGYTF. The CDR3 DNA is TGTGCCAGCTCCCGCCGGACTGCGGACTATGGCTACACCTTC.

V usage is TRBV6-5 and J usage is TRBJ2-2, with TRBD1 matching 7 bases. The CDR3 has 15 residues. CDR1 MNHEY and CDR2 SVGAGI come from the germline V gene. V was pared by 2 bases and J by 4 bases, with 4 bases of the junction left unmatched. The CDR3: CASSYDRAPTGELFF. CDR3 nucleotides: TGTGCCAGCAGTTACGACAGGGCCCCCACCGGGGAGCTGTTTTTT.

This chain joins TRBV28 and TRBJ2-1; D might be TRBD2 (5 bases). Germline V lookup: CDR1 MDHEN, CDR2 SYDVKM. V was shortened by 6 bases and J by 10 bases, with 13 bases between the two germline ends. CDR3 size: 12 residues. CDR3 sequence: CASRIRLTEQFF. In DNA form, the CDR3 reads TGTGCCAGCAGGATCAGACTAACAGAGCAGTTCTTC.

The rearrangement joins TRBV30 to TRBJ1-5; TRBD1 is a possible D gene (5 bases). Germline-derived CDR1 and CDR2 are GTSNPN and SVGIG (reference sequence). V was pared by 0 bases and J by 0 bases, with 24 bases between. The CDR3 covers 20 residues. CDR3 sequence reads: CAWSVGRGRFCRYSNQPQHF. The DNA of the CDR3 is TGTGCCTGGAGTGTAGGGAGGGGTAGATTCTGCCGTTATAGCAATCAGCCCCAGCATTTT.

The CDR3 protein is CASSLERTGGRSEKLFF. CDR3 DNA sequence: TGTGCCAGCAGCTTAGAACGCACAGGGGGGAGAAGCGAAAAACTGTTTTTT. The chain carries TRBV7-9 and TRBJ1-4; TRBD1 aligns across 8 bases. The trim removed 1 base at V and 8 bases at J, leaving 12 bases unmatched. The CDR3 spans 17 residues. Germline CDR1 SEHNR, CDR2 FQNEAQ (reference sequence).

V and J are TRBV28 and TRBJ2-7, with D perhaps TRBD1 (5 bases). Between the trimmed V and J ends, which lost 2 bases and 3 bases, there was a span of 8 bases. The CDR3 spans 13 residues. Germline V lookup: CDR1 MDHEN, CDR2 SYDVKM. CDR3: CASSLDRRYEQYF. The DNA for the CDR3 is TGTGCCAGCAGTTTAGACAGACGCTACGAGCAGTACTTC.

This chain joins TRBV5-1 and TRBJ2-1, with 7 bases identical to TRBD2. From germline, CDR1 is SGHRS and CDR2 YFSETQ. V lost 0 bases, J lost 6 bases, and 6 bases stayed unmatched. The CDR3 covers 15 residues. The CDR3 protein is CASSLVAGVGNEQFF. The DNA for the CDR3 is TGCGCCAGCAGCTTGGTTGCGGGAGTCGGCAATGAGCAGTTCTTC. The full variable domain, completed using reference TRBV5-1 and TRBJ2-1, is KAGVTQTPRYLIKTRGQQVTLSCSPISGHRSVSWYQQTPGQGLQFLFEYFSETQRNKGNFPGRFSGRQFSNSRSEMNVSTLELGDSALYLCASSLVAGVGNEQFFGPGTRLTVL.

The genes are TRBV27 and TRBJ2-2, with 8 nucleotides matching TRBD1. The germline V gene has CDR1 MNHEY and CDR2 SMNVEV (reference sequence). The ends lost 2 bases at V and 4 bases at J; junction bases unmatched: 6. The CDR3 has 16 amino acids. CDR3 bases: TGTGCCAGCAGTTTACCCCAGGGGGCCGGCACCGGGGAGCTGTTTTTT. It yields the protein CASSLPQGAGTGELFF.

The gene calls are TRBV30 and TRBJ1-1, with D maybe TRBD1 (6 bases). The CDR3 contains 14 residues. From germline, CDR1 is GTSNPN and CDR2 SVGIG (reference sequence). Trimming left V 3 bases short and J 2 bases short, with 13 bases between. CDR3 nucleotides: TGTGCCTGGAGCGGGGACAACAGTAACACTGAAGCTTTCTTT. Translated: CAWSGDNSNTEAFF.

The chain links TRBV18 to TRBJ1-5; 7 nucleotides agree with TRBD1. The CDR3 has 14 residues. CDR1 KGHSH and CDR2 LQKENI come from the germline V gene. V trimming: 0 bases; J trimming: 6 bases; junction bases outside the gene matches: 2. CDR3 protein: CASSPPGQPQPQHF. DNA of the CDR3: TGTGCCAGCTCACCACCGGGACAGCCTCAGCCCCAGCATTTT.

V is TRBV14 and J is TRBJ2-1, with 7 bases fitting TRBD2. The CDR3 is 18 amino acids. V was clipped by 4 bases and J by 0 bases; unmatched bases: 12. Germline V lookup: CDR1 SGHDN, CDR2 FVKESK. The CDR3 nucleotides read TGTGCCAGCAGCCCACTCCCCGGGAGGCATTACTCCTACAATGAGCAGTTCTTC. This gives the protein CASSPLPGRHYSYNEQFF.

The rearrangement links TRBV28 to TRBJ2-7, with 9 nucleotides matching TRBD1. The CDR3 is made up of 14 amino acids. V was clipped by 6 bases and J by 1 base; unmatched bases: 4. Germline lookup yields CDR1 MDHEN and CDR2 SYDVKM. The CDR3 region has the DNA TGTGCCAGCAGGCCCGGGACAGGGTCCTACGAGCAGTACTTC. Translation gives CASRPGTGSYEQYF.

This clone was detected only once. This chain links TRBV28 with TRBJ1-1, with TRBD1 matching 7 bases. Germline trimming cut 1 base from V and 3 bases from J; bases unmatched to any gene: 2. The CDR3 contains 14 residues. Germline lookup yields CDR1 MDHEN and CDR2 SYDVKM. CDR3 residues: CASSLSRGDTEAFF. CDR3 DNA sequence: TGTGCCAGCAGTTTATCCAGGGGGGACACTGAAGCTTTCTTT.

V is TRBV7-3 and J is TRBJ2-3; 12 bases align to TRBD2. The J segment lost 4 bases and the V segment lost 5 bases, leaving 16 bases of the junction unmatched. Germline V gene sequence: CDR1 SGHTA, CDR2 FQGTGA. The CDR3 totals 19 residues. CDR3 nucleotide sequence: TGTGCCAGCAGCCCAACCTCTAGCGGGAGGGCCAGAGTCGCAGATACGCAGTATTTT. Translation gives CASSPTSSGRARVADTQYF.

The rearrangement links TRBV28 to TRBJ1-2; 8 bases are shared with TRBD1. This CDR3 has 14 residues. The V segment lost 5 bases and the J segment 5 bases; nucleotides outside the gene matches: 7. CDR1 and CDR2 from the germline V gene are MDHEN and SYDVKM. The CDR3 DNA reads TGTGCCAGCAGTCAAACGGGACAGGTTTATGGCTACACCTTC. It is translated as CASSQTGQVYGYTF.

This clone has only one observation. The chain uses TRBV30 and TRBJ1-6; a weak D match, TRBD1 (5 bases). Trimming shortened V by 3 bases and J by 0 bases, and 9 bases separated the two germline ends. CDR1 and CDR2 from the germline V gene are GTSNPN and SVGIG (reference sequence). The CDR3 is made up of 15 amino acids. CDR3 in DNA: TGTGCCTGGAGAGTGGGGGGCTCCTATAATTCACCCCTCCACTTT. Translated, it gives CAWRVGGSYNSPLHF. The full variable domain, with the rest looked up from reference TRBV30 and TRBJ1-6, is SQTIHQWPATLVQPVGSPLSLECTVEGTSNPNLYWYRQAAGRGLQLLFYSVGIGQISSEVPQNLSASRPQDRQFILSSKKLLLSDSGFYLCAWRVGGSYNSPLHFGNGTRLTVT.

V gene TRBV18 combines with J gene TRBJ2-7, with D tentatively TRBD2 (6 bases). Germline CDR1 and CDR2: KGHSH and LQKENI. V lost 4 bases, J lost 4 bases, and 17 bases lay in between. This CDR3 has 15 residues. CDR3 residues: CASSLFSGTQYEQYF. Written as DNA, the CDR3 is TGTGCCAGCTCACTGTTTTCCGGGACTCAGTACGAGCAGTACTTC.

This chain uses TRBV18 with TRBJ2-1, with TRBD2 matching over 10 bases. The CDR3 covers 17 residues. Germline V gives CDR1 KGHSH, CDR2 LQKENI. Losses at the gene ends were 4 bases for V and 7 bases for J; bases not matched to a gene: 13. CDR3 protein: CASSLPDISGRINEQFF. The CDR3 DNA follows: TGTGCCAGCTCACTCCCTGATATTAGCGGGAGGATTAATGAGCAGTTCTTC.

V is TRBV4-2 and J is TRBJ2-3, with TRBD2 matching over 8 bases. The CDR3 has 17 amino acids. With V trimmed by 0 bases and J by 3 bases, 8 bases remained unmatched. Germline V gene data show CDR1 as LGHNA and CDR2 as YNFKEQ. The chain's CDR3 is CASSQESSGRGTDTQYF. The CDR3 DNA reads as TGTGCCAGCAGCCAAGAAAGCAGCGGGAGAGGGACAGATACGCAGTATTTT.

The chain links TRBV28 to TRBJ1-1; tentative D call: TRBD1 (5 bases). Trimming cost V 5 bases and J 3 bases, with 13 bases left between them. Germline V lookup: CDR1 MDHEN, CDR2 SYDVKM. The CDR3 contains 14 residues. CDR3 loop: CASSAQNRYTEAFF. The DNA for the CDR3 is TGTGCCAGCAGTGCCCAGAACAGGTACACTGAAGCTTTCTTT.